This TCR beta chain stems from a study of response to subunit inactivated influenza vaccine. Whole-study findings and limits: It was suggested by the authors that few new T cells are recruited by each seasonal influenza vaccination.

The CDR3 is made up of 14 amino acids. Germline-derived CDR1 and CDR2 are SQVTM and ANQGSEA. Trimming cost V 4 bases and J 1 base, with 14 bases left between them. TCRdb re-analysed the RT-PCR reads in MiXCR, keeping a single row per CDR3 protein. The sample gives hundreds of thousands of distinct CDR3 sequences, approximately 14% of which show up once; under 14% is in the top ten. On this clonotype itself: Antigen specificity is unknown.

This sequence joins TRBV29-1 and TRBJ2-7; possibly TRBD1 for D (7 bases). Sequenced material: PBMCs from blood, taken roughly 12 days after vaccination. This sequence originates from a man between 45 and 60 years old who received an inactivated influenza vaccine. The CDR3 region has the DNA TGCAGCGTTGCAGGGGGGACAGTGTCCTACGAGCAGTACTTC. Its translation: CSVAGGTVSYEQYF.